This TCR beta chain came from a study of identical twins. Points from the study as a whole: Among out-of-frame alpha sequences shared by twins, low generation probability occurred in excess. Memory repertoires showed no such pattern, whereas abundant cord blood beta clonotypes carried fewer insertions.

Unique molecular identifiers were in the cDNA, with template-switch universal primer binding. TCRdb reanalysed the 5' RACE reads using MiXCR and keeps one entry per CDR3 protein. The top ten hold more than 6% of the sample, which has about 340,000 distinct CDR3 sequences, approximately 13% seen once. CDR1 is PRHDT, CDR2 FYEKMQ, per germline (reference sequence). CDR3 length equals 14 residues. Trimming took 5 bases from V and 8 from J; bases not matched to a gene: 8. This clonotype was recorded at least ten times. Its antigen is as yet unknown. These same records also appear under a second study, on yellow fever vaccine responses in identical twins.

The material sequenced was CD8+ T cells sorted from blood. The sequence came from a woman younger than 30 in good health. The J gene is TRBJ2-1, the V gene TRBV13, with 8 positions matching TRBD1. In DNA form, the CDR3 reads TGTGCCAGCAGCACCAAGGACAGGGACGATGAGCAGTTCTTC. Its translation: CASSTKDRDDEQFF.